This TCR beta chain was recorded in a study of blood T cells in healthy people across ages. The CDR3 has 11 amino acids. CDR1 and CDR2 (germline): ENHRY, SYGVKD. V was trimmed by 11 bases and J by 5 bases, leaving 11 bases between them. Alongside a J-beta primer mix, a sample-barcoded 5' primer served in a second PCR lasting about 7 to 11 cycles. A template-switch adaptor that had 12 random nucleotides put a tag on each cDNA molecule. TCRdb fed the 5' RACE reads into MiXCR, producing one record per CDR3 protein. The sample contains more than 650,000 distinct CDR3 sequences, about 24% of which appear only once. PBMCs, at least 6 million per sample, were isolated.

Sequencing input: blood. This sequence originates from a man between 70 and 80 years old in good health. The genes are TRBV10-3 and TRBJ2-3, with D perhaps given as TRBD1 or TRBD2 (5 bases each). The CDR3 region has the DNA TGTGCCGTTTCAGGGAGAGATACGCAGTATTTT. It codes for CAVSGRDTQYF.